Given below is one TCR beta chain in context. The antigen is unknown. The method was immunoSEQ multiplex PCR; TCRdb's version includes in-frame clones alone and lacks a portion of them. Of about 130,000 clones detected, approximately 83% appear once; the ten largest clones hold about 2.1%. Germline V gene data show CDR1 as SGHVS and CDR2 as FQNEAQ. V was trimmed by 4 bases and J by 5 bases, leaving 15 bases between them. This CDR3 is 14 amino acids long. The sample originates from a study of cytotoxic CD8 clonotypes in ibrutinib-treated CLL. Overall study: Sequencing produced an average of about 250,000 productive templates and 85,000 to 100,000 productive rearrangements per sample. Points from the study as a whole: Public clonotypes were uncommon and contracted or stayed stable on treatment. Circulating CD8+ T-cell counts were tracked by baseline clonality, which exceeded that of age-matched healthy donors.

Sequenced here: PBMCs, sampled after 24 months of ibrutinib treatment. The chain combines TRBV7-8 with TRBJ2-7; D possibly uses TRBD1 or TRBD2 (6 bases each). The receptor was isolated from a human donor with chronic lymphocytic leukemia. CDR3 protein: CASSSRGGQDEQYF. DNA of the CDR3: TGTGCCAGCAGCTCCAGGGGAGGACAAGACGAGCAGTACTTC. Using reference TRBV7-8 and TRBJ2-7 for the parts outside the CDR3, the full variable domain is GAGVSQSPRYKVAKRGQDVALRCDPISGHVSLFWYQQALGQGPEFLTYFQNEAQLDKSGLPSDRFFAERPEGSVSTLKIQRTQQEDSAVYLCASSSRGGQDEQYFGPGTRLTVT.